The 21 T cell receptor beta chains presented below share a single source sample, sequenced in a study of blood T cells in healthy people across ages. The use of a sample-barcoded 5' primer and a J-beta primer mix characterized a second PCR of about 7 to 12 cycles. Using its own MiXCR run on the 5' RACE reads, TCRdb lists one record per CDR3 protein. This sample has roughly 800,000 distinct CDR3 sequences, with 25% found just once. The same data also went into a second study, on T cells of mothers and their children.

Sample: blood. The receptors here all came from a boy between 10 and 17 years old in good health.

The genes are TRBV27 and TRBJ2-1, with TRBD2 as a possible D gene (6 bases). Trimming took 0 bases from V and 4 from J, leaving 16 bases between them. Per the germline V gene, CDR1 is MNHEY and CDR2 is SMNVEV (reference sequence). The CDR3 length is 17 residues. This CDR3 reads CASSLSTRGYSYNEQFF. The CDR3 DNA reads TGTGCCAGCAGTTTATCGACTAGGGGATATTCTTACAATGAGCAGTTCTTC.

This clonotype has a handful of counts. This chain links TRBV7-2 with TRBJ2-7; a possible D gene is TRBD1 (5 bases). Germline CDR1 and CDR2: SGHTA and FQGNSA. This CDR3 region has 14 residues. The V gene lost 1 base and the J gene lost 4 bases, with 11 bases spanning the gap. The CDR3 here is CASSLVGVWYEQYF. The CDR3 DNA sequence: TGTGCCAGCAGCTTAGTAGGGGTTTGGTACGAGCAGTACTTC.

The CDR3 sequence: CATTPHDTEAFF. The CDR3 nucleotides read TGTGCCACCACGCCCCACGACACTGAAGCTTTCTTT. V gene TRBV12-3 or TRBV12-4 combines with J gene TRBJ1-1, with D unresolved. The CDR3 runs 12 residues. V was clipped by 10 bases and J by 3 bases, with 12 bases between them.

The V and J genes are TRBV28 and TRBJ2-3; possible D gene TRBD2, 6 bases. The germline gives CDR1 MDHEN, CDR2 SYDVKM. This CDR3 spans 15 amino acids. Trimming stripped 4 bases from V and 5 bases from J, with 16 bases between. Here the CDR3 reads CASSSSRRALDTQYF. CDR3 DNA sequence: TGTGCCAGCAGTTCGTCCAGGAGGGCCCTAGATACGCAGTATTTT.

CDR3 sequence: CASSDAGGAYEQYF. The CDR3 DNA follows: TGTGCCAGCAGTGATGCGGGGGGAGCCTACGAGCAGTACTTC. This sequence joins TRBV25-1 and TRBJ2-7; 8 bases are shared with TRBD2. The CDR3 runs to 14 residues. With 3 bases clipped from V and 2 bases from J, the junction kept 3 bases outside the gene matches. Germline assignment: CDR1 MGHDK and CDR2 SYGVNS.

For the CDR3, the DNA is TGTGCCAGTAGTAACAACCCGGGACAAGGAAACACTGAAGCTTTCTTT. This sequence encodes CASSNNPGQGNTEAFF. The rearrangement joins TRBV6-5 to TRBJ1-1; weak D call: TRBD1 (6 bases). The V gene's germline CDR1 is MNHEY and CDR2 SVGAGI. The V and J ends lost 9 bases and 2 bases respectively, with 22 bases between them. The CDR3 is 16 residues long.

CDR3 nucleotide sequence: TGTGCCAGTGGTACCCTGGACAATGAGCAGTTCTTC. The encoded protein is CASGTLDNEQFF. The chain couples TRBV19 to TRBJ2-1, with D uncertain. V gave up 8 bases and J gave up 5 bases, with 10 bases separating them. The CDR3 covers 12 residues. Germline CDR1 and CDR2: LNHDA and SQIVND (reference sequence).

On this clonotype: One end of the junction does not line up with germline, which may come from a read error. The CDR3 spells CAGKLAGVAYEKYF. The CDR3 nucleotides read TGTGCCGGCAAGCTAGCGGGAGTCGCTTACGAGAAGTACTTC. The chain employs TRBV27 and TRBJ2-7; TRBD2 matches at 10 bases. This CDR3 contains 14 residues. In germline, CDR1 is MNHEY, CDR2 SMNVEV (reference sequence).

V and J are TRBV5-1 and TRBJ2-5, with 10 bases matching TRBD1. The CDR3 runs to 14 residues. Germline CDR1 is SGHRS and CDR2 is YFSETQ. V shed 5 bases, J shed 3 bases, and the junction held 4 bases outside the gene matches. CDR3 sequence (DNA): TGCGCCAGCAGGGCCGGGACAGGGGAAGAGACCCAGTACTTC. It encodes CASRAGTGEETQYF.

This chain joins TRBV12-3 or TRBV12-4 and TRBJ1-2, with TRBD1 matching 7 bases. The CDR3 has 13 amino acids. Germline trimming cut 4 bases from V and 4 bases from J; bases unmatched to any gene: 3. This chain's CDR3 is CASSSPGGYGYTF. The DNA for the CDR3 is TGTGCCAGCAGTTCCCCAGGGGGCTATGGCTACACCTTC.

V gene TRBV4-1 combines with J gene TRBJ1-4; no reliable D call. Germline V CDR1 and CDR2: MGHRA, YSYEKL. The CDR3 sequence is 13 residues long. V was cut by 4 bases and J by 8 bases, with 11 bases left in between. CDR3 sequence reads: CASSRGPIEKLFF. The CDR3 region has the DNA TGCGCCAGCAGCCGAGGACCCATCGAAAAACTGTTTTTT.

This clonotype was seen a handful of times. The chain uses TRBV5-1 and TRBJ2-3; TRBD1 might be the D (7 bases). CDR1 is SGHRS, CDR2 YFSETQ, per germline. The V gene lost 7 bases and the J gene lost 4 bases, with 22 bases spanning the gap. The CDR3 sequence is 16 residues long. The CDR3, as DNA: TGCGCCAGCGGGATCGATGGAGGGGGCGCGTCAGATACGCAGTATTTT. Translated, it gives CASGIDGGGASDTQYF.

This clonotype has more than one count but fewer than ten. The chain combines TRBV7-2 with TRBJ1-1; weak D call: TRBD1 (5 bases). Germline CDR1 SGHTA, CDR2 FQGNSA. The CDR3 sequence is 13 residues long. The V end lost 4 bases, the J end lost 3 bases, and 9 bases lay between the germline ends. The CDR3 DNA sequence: TGTGCCAGCAGCTCGGGGGTATACACTGAAGCTTTCTTT. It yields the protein CASSSGVYTEAFF.

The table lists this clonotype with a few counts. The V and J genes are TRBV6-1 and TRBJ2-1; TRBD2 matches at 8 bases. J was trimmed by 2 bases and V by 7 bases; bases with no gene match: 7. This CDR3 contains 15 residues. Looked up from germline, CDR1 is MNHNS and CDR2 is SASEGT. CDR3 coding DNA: TGTGCCAGCACTGACCCGGGACTAGCCTACAATGAGCAGTTCTTC. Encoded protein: CASTDPGLAYNEQFF.

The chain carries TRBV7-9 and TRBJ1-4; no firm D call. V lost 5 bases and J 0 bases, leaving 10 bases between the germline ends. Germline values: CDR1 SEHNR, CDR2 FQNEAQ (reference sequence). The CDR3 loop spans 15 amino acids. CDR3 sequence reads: CASSPQETTNEKLFF. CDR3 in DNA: TGTGCCAGCAGCCCTCAGGAGACAACTAATGAAAAACTGTTTTTT. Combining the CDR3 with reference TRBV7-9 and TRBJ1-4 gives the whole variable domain DTGVSQNPRHKITKRGQNVTFRCDPISEHNRLYWYRQTLGQGPEFLTYFQNEAQLEKSRLLSDRFSAERPKGSFSTLEIQRTEQGDSAMYLCASSPQETTNEKLFFGSGTQLSVL.

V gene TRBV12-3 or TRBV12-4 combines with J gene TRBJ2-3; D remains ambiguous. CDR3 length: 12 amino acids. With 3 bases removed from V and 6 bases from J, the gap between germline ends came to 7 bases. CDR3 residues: CASSFVLDTQYF. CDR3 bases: TGTGCCAGCAGTTTTGTCTTGGATACGCAGTATTTT.

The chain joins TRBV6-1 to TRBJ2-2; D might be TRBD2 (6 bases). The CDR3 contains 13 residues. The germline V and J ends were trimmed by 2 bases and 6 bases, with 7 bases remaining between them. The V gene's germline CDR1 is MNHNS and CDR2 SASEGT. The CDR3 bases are TGTGCCAGCAGTGAATGGAGGGCCGGGGAGCTGTTTTTT. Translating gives CASSEWRAGELFF.

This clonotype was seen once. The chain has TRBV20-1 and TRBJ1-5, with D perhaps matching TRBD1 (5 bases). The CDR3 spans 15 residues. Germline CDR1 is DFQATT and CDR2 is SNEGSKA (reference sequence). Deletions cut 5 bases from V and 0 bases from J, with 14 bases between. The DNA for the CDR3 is TGCAGTGCTCCCGCGGGGGGGTATAGCAATCAGCCCCAGCATTTT. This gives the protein CSAPAGGYSNQPQHF.

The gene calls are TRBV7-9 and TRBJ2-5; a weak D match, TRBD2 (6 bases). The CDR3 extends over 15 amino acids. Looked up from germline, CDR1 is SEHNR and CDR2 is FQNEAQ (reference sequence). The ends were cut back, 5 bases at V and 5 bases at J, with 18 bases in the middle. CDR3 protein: CASSTRLGLMETQYF. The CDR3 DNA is TGTGCCAGCAGCACTCGACTAGGGCTAATGGAGACCCAGTACTTC. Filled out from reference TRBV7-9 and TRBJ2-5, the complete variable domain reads DTGVSQNPRHKITKRGQNVTFRCDPISEHNRLYWYRQTLGQGPEFLTYFQNEAQLEKSRLLSDRFSAERPKGSFSTLEIQRTEQGDSAMYLCASSTRLGLMETQYFGPGTRLLVL.

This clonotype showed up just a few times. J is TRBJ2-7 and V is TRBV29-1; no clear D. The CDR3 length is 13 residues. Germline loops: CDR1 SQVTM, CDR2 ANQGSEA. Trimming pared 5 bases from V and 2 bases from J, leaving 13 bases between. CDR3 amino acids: CSVRQTVTYEQYF. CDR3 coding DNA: TGCAGCGTTCGCCAAACAGTTACCTACGAGCAGTACTTC.

CDR3 amino acids: CASSGGSTSSYNEQFF. The CDR3 DNA reads as TGTGCCAGCAGCGGGGGAAGCACGAGCTCCTACAATGAGCAGTTCTTC. The rearrangement links TRBV9 to TRBJ2-1; D is unresolved. This CDR3 comprises 16 residues. V lost 3 bases and J lost 0, with 13 bases in between. CDR1 and CDR2 (germline): SGDLS, YYNGEE.